A few counts support the clone carrying this T cell receptor (beta chain). Its antigen is as yet unknown. Germline V gene sequence: CDR1 SGHKS, CDR2 YYEKEE (reference sequence). Trimming removed 4 bases at V and 7 bases at J, with 8 bases between. This CDR3 region has 12 residues. Some clones are missing from TCRdb's copy, which holds only in-frame ones; the method was immunoSEQ multiplex PCR. The data show 95,000 to 100,000 clones, 60% to 80% seen once. These data originate in a study of fetal regulatory T cell absence and autoimmunity. Looking at the study overall: IPEX patients had exocrine pancreas autoimmunity without clinical diabetes. Overall study results and limits: Some top pancreas TCR clones were over 80-fold enriched versus cord blood.

The V gene is TRBV5-5, the J gene TRBJ2-2; no reliable D call. The source is a male donor with IPEX syndrome. The sample comprised pancreas tissue. The CDR3 reads CASSADGGELFF. The CDR3 DNA reads TGTGCCAGCAGCGCGGACGGCGGGGAGCTGTTTTTT.